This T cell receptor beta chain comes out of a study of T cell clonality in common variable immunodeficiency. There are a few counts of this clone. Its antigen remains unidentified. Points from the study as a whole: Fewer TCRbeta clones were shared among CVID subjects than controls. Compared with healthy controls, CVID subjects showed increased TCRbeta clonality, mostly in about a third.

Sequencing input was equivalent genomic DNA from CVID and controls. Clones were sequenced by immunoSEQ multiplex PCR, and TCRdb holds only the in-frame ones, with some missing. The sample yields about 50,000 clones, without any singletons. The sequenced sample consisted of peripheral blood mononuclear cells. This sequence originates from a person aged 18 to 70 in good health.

The covered CDR3 bases are TGTGCCAGCAGTGAACCAGGCGCCAGTTTGGAG. Its translation is CASSEPGASLE. The complete CDR3 protein is CASSEPGASLELFF. The chain has TRBV6-1 and TRBJ2-2; D uncertain. The sequence runs out 3 residues before the end of the CDR3; the remainder is reconstructed from the germline J gene. Germline V gives CDR1 MNHNS, CDR2 SASEGT. This CDR3 has 14 amino acids. The V gene lost 2 bases and the J gene lost 10 bases, with 14 bases spanning the gap.